Each of the 22 T cell receptor beta chains below was sequenced from the same sample in a study of glioma-infiltrating T cells. Using RNA template, CDR3s of TCR alpha and beta were amplified with iRepertoire arm-PCR. TCRdb itself ran the multiplex PCR reads through MiXCR, one entry per CDR3 protein. The sample consists of 100,000 to 150,000 distinct CDR3 sequences, around 23% of them appearing once. The sequenced sample consisted of glioma tissue, nonneoplastic brain tissue, or PBMCs (not recorded which). These receptors all stem from a human donor with low-grade glioma or glioblastoma, undergoing nonglioma brain surgery, or in good health (not recorded which).

This clonotype was seen repeatedly, ten times or more. The chain couples TRBV20-1 to TRBJ2-3, with 10 bases matching TRBD2. The CDR3 covers 14 residues. The V gene's germline CDR1 is DFQATT and CDR2 SNEGSKA (reference sequence). The V and J ends lost 3 bases and 6 bases, in that order; junction bases with no gene match: 6. The CDR3 nucleotides are TGCAGTGCTAGCGGAGCGGGAGGGTTTGATACGCAGTATTTT. It codes for CSASGAGGFDTQYF.

This clonotype has at least ten counts. The chain is built from TRBV7-2 and TRBJ2-7, with TRBD2 matching over 10 bases. The J segment lost 4 bases and the V segment lost 4 bases, leaving 7 bases of the junction unmatched. Germline CDR1 reads SGHTA; CDR2 reads FQGNSA. The CDR3 length is 15 residues. The CDR3 bases are TGTGCCAGCAGCTCCCCGACTAGCGGGCCTTACGAGCAGTACTTC. Translation: CASSSPTSGPYEQYF.

The rearrangement links TRBV5-1 to TRBJ1-1, with 10 positions matching TRBD1. The ends lost 0 bases at V and 7 bases at J; junction bases unmatched: 3. Looked up from germline, CDR1 is SGHRS and CDR2 is YFSETQ. The CDR3 covers 14 residues. The DNA for the CDR3 is TGCGCCAGCAGCTTGGGGACAGGGGGAAATGAAGCTTTCTTT. This sequence encodes CASSLGTGGNEAFF.

The sample holds many counts of this clonotype. This chain joins TRBV28 and TRBJ2-4; TRBD2 is a possible D gene (5 bases). The CDR3 covers 15 residues. The germline V and J ends were trimmed by 6 bases and 6 bases, with 18 bases remaining between them. Looked up from germline, CDR1 is MDHEN and CDR2 is SYDVKM. CDR3 in amino acids: CASSVGGGVRNIQYF. As DNA, the CDR3 is TGTGCCAGCAGCGTCGGAGGAGGAGTGAGAAACATTCAGTACTTC.

This sequence joins TRBV29-1 and TRBJ2-2; either TRBD1 or TRBD2 may fit D (5 bases each). Trimming pared 0 bases from V and 0 bases from J, leaving 11 bases between. The CDR3 spans 16 residues. Germline CDR1 and CDR2: SQVTM and ANQGSEA. This CDR3 reads CSVEDRDAANTGELFF. The CDR3 DNA sequence: TGCAGCGTTGAAGATAGGGACGCTGCGAACACCGGGGAGCTGTTTTTT.

This clonotype was seen ten or more times. The J gene is TRBJ2-5, the V gene TRBV3-1, with no clear D. The CDR3 covers 14 residues. Germline assignment: CDR1 LGHDT and CDR2 YNNKEL (reference sequence). V lost 7 bases and J 4 bases, leaving 16 bases between the germline ends. This chain's CDR3 is CASTPDSPVETQYF. As DNA, the CDR3 is TGTGCCAGCACCCCCGACTCGCCGGTAGAGACCCAGTACTTC.

V usage is TRBV30 and J usage is TRBJ2-2; D is uncertain. Deletions cut 0 bases from V and 2 bases from J, with 7 bases between. Germline CDR1 is GTSNPN and CDR2 is SVGIG (reference sequence). CDR3 length equals 14 residues. In nucleotides, the CDR3 is TGTGCCTGGAGTGTAAACTTCAACACCGGGGAGCTGTTTTTT. It codes for CAWSVNFNTGELFF. The entire variable domain, with the rest obtained from reference TRBV30 and TRBJ2-2, is as follows: SQTIHQWPATLVQPVGSPLSLECTVEGTSNPNLYWYRQAAGRGLQLLFYSVGIGQISSEVPQNLSASRPQDRQFILSSKKLLLSDSGFYLCAWSVNFNTGELFFGEGSRLTVL.

This clonotype has just one count. The V gene is TRBV27, the J gene TRBJ2-3; 10 bases are a match to TRBD2. The J segment lost 1 base and the V segment lost 1 base, leaving 11 bases of the junction unmatched. This CDR3 has 19 amino acids. The germline V gene encodes CDR1 MNHEY and CDR2 SMNVEV (reference sequence). DNA of the CDR3: TGTGCCAGCAGTTTATACCCTAGCGGGAGTCGGGGAGGCACAGATACGCAGTATTTT. The encoded protein is CASSLYPSGSRGGTDTQYF.

Many counts were recorded for this clonotype. This chain joins TRBV19 and TRBJ1-1; TRBD1 aligns across 7 bases. The CDR3 contains 13 residues. J was trimmed by 0 bases and V by 7 bases; bases with no gene match: 2. In germline, CDR1 is LNHDA, CDR2 SQIVND (reference sequence). The CDR3 DNA sequence: TGTGCCAGTAACGGACAGGTGAACACTGAAGCTTTCTTT. This gives the protein CASNGQVNTEAFF.

Ten or more counts support this clonotype. The gene calls are TRBV28 and TRBJ1-4, with TRBD1 as a possible D gene (6 bases). V lost 6 bases to trimming and J lost 0 bases, with 20 bases between them. Germline-derived CDR1 and CDR2 are MDHEN and SYDVKM. This CDR3 contains 18 residues. CDR3 DNA sequence: TGTGCCAGCAGCCGCGGGACACCTATCATCGCAACTAATGAAAAACTGTTTTTT. Protein sequence: CASSRGTPIIATNEKLFF.

This clonotype was counted between two and nine times. A much larger clone lies one base from this, so it may be a read error. Likely a read error: the CDR3 ends without its conserved phenylalanine or tryptophan. V and J are TRBV20-1 and TRBJ1-5; D unresolved. The germline V gene has CDR1 DFQATT and CDR2 SNEGSKA (reference sequence). The V and J ends lost 0 bases and 4 bases respectively, with 4 bases between them. This CDR3 contains 12 residues. CDR3 nucleotide sequence: TGCAGTGCTAGAGATGTGAATCAGCCCCAGCATCTT. Translating it yields CSARDVNQPQHL.

This clonotype was counted many times. The chain is built from TRBV7-8 and TRBJ2-3; D is perhaps TRBD1 (5 bases). The CDR3 runs to 14 residues. With 5 bases removed from V and 0 bases from J, the gap between germline ends came to 9 bases. Looked up from germline, CDR1 is SGHVS and CDR2 is FQNEAQ. CDR3 residues: CASSLGQSTDTQYF. CDR3 nucleotides: TGTGCCAGCAGCCTCGGACAAAGCACAGATACGCAGTATTTT.

This clonotype was detected many times. The genes are TRBV5-1 and TRBJ2-2; 9 nucleotides line up with TRBD1. Per germline, CDR1 SGHRS and CDR2 YFSETQ. This CDR3 comprises 17 residues. V lost 4 bases, J lost 1 base, and 8 bases stayed unmatched. For the CDR3, the DNA is TGCGCCAGCAGCCCCAGGACAGGGGTGCAGAACACCGGGGAGCTGTTTTTT. Amino acid sequence: CASSPRTGVQNTGELFF.

The V gene is TRBV4-1, the J gene TRBJ1-4; tentatively, D is TRBD1 (5 bases). CDR1 and CDR2 (germline): MGHRA, YSYEKL. V lost 2 bases to trimming and J lost 4 bases, with 11 bases between them. The CDR3 is made up of 15 amino acids. The CDR3 DNA reads as TGCGCCAGCAGCCAAAACCGGGGCAATAATGAAAAACTGTTTTTT. Residues: CASSQNRGNNEKLFF.

This sequence joins TRBV7-9 and TRBJ2-7; 9 bases are shared with TRBD2. V lost 5 bases and J lost 6; bases outside the gene matches: 8. CDR3 length equals 14 residues. Germline assignment: CDR1 SEHNR and CDR2 FQNEAQ (reference sequence). CDR3 nucleotides: TGTGCCAGCAGCCCCCGGGCGGGAGGGCTCGAGCAGTACTTC. This codes for CASSPRAGGLEQYF.

This sequence joins TRBV9 and TRBJ1-3; tentative D call: TRBD1 (5 bases). V was cut by 2 bases and J by 6 bases, with 15 bases left in between. The germline V gene has CDR1 SGDLS and CDR2 YYNGEE. This CDR3 has 15 amino acids. CDR3 in amino acids: CASSVGSGVANTIYF. Written as DNA, the CDR3 is TGTGCCAGCAGCGTCGGGTCGGGGGTAGCAAACACCATATATTTT.

This chain joins TRBV4-3 and TRBJ2-3, with 9 bases lining up with TRBD2. The CDR3 runs to 16 residues. Trimming at V came to 0 bases and at J to 2 bases, leaving 3 bases not matched to a gene. Germline CDR1 is LGHNA and CDR2 is YSLEER. CDR3 in amino acids: CASSQDLAGPTDTQYF. Written as DNA, the CDR3 is TGCGCCAGCAGCCAAGATCTAGCGGGACCCACAGATACGCAGTATTTT.

This chain connects TRBV5-6 to TRBJ1-1; D unclear. The CDR3 sequence is 13 residues long. The V gene's germline CDR1 is SGHDT and CDR2 YYEEEE. Trimming took off 2 bases at V and 1 base at J, with 6 bases between the two ends. The CDR3 nucleotides are TGTGCCAGCAGCTTCGTTACGAACACTGAAGCTTTCTTT. It encodes CASSFVTNTEAFF.

This clonotype was seen more than once but under ten times. The chain uses TRBV19 and TRBJ1-2; no clear D gene. Germline values: CDR1 LNHDA, CDR2 SQIVND (reference sequence). This CDR3 contains 13 residues. The V gene lost 0 bases and the J gene lost 8 bases, with 10 bases spanning the gap. The CDR3 loop is CASSIDFPEGYTF. CDR3 sequence (DNA): TGTGCCAGTAGTATAGATTTTCCGGAAGGCTACACCTTC.

Turning to this clonotype: A much larger clone differs from this one at a single base, so this may be a read error. CDR3 in DNA: TGTGCCAGTAAAGGACAGGCCAACCAAGAGACCCAGTACTTC. Translation gives CASKGQANQETQYF. The chain combines TRBV19 with TRBJ2-5; TRBD1 agrees at 7 bases. V lost 7 bases and J lost 0; bases outside the gene matches: 5. The CDR3 has 14 amino acids. The germline CDR1 and CDR2 sequences are LNHDA and SQIVND (reference sequence).

This clonotype was detected ten times or more. A much larger clonotype is one base distant, so this may be a read error. V gene TRBV7-8 combines with J gene TRBJ2-7; TRBD1 is a possible D gene (5 bases). CDR1 SGHVS and CDR2 FQNEAQ come from the germline V gene. The CDR3 extends over 15 amino acids. CDR3: CASRLIVGVSYEQYF. CDR3 bases: TGTGCCAGCCGCTTAATCGTAGGGGTGAGTTACGAGCAGTACTTC.

This clonotype was counted at least ten times. The chain couples TRBV3-1 to TRBJ2-7; D remains unclear. The CDR3 runs to 13 residues. The germline V and J ends were trimmed by 2 bases and 4 bases, with 9 bases remaining between them. Germline V gene data show CDR1 as LGHDT and CDR2 as YNNKEL (reference sequence). The CDR3 spells CASSQNGDYEQYF. The CDR3 DNA is TGTGCCAGCAGCCAAAACGGAGATTACGAGCAGTACTTC.